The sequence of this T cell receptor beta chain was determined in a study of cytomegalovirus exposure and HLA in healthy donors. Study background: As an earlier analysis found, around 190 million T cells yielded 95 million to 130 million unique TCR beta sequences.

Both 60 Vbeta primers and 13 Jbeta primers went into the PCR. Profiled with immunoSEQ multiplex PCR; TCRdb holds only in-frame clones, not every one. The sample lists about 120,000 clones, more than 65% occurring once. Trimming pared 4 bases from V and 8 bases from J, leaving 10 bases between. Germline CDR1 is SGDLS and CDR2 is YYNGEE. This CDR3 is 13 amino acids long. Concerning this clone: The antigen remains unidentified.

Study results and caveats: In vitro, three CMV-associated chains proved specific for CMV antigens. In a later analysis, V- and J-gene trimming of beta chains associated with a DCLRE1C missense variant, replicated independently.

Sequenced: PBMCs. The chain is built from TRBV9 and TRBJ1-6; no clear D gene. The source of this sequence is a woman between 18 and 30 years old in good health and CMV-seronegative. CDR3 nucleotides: TGTGCCAGCAGCCCAGTCCCAGATTCACCCCTCCACTTT. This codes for CASSPVPDSPLHF.